Listed below are T cell receptor beta chains from one sample, sequenced in a study of T cell responses to AZD1222 COVID-19 vaccine. Here immunoSEQ multiplex PCR was the method, and the copy in TCRdb shows in-frame clones only, minus some. The sample has some 84,000 clones, around 88% seen once. The source material was peripheral blood, sampled 28 days after the second AZD1222 dose. The receptors were gathered from an adult who received the AZD1222 COVID-19 vaccine. Both conserved end residues are part of each CDR3.

j_call v_call cdr3_length cdr3_aa
TRBJ1-2 TRBV5-5 15 CASSLASSNHYGYTF
TRBJ1-2 TRBV27 16 CASSPAGGGSHYGYTF
TRBJ2-1 TRBV7-3 16 CASTLGAGRSYNEQFF
TRBJ1-2 TRBV5-1 14 CASSLLPGNYGYTF
TRBJ1-1 TRBV2 13 CASSEQGRTEAFF
TRBJ1-1 TRBV6-1 14 CASSEPGANTEAFF
TRBJ2-6 TRBV5-1 16 CASSLGQISGANVLTF
TRBJ1-6 TRBV7-2 15 CASSSPAFYNSPLHF
TRBJ2-7 TRBV2 14 CASSGGDGSYEQYF
TRBJ1-1 TRBV14 14 CASSPPGTGLEAFF
TRBJ2-7 TRBV18 16 CASSPAGAGQPHEQYF
TRBJ1-2 TRBV7-9 17 CASSLDSYSADEYGYTF
TRBJ2-7 TRBV15 14 CATSSGTGLDEQYF
TRBJ2-7 TRBV3-1/TRBV3-2 13 CASSQGTGYEQYF
TRBJ2-7 TRBV19 16 CASSPRTGVSSYEQYF
TRBJ2-5 TRBV9 14 CASSVADRPETQYF
TRBJ2-7 TRBV7-2 15 CASSFFDGFSYEQYF
TRBJ2-7 TRBV21-1 15 CASSKGTGGMNEQYF
TRBJ2-3 TRBV5-1 14 CASSLAQATDTQYF
TRBJ1-3 TRBV4-3 16 CASSQAEGRSGNTIYF
TRBJ1-2 TRBV5-6 12 CASSAASGGYTF
TRBJ2-5 TRBV5-1 15 CASSSTGTGGETQYF
TRBJ1-6 TRBV6-5 12 CASSYPLSPLHF
TRBJ1-4 TRBV5-6 14 CASSLPGQVEKLFF
TRBJ2-6 TRBV16 14 CASSQYAGANVLTF
TRBJ2-7 TRBV20-1 10 CSARASEQYF
TRBJ2-7 TRBV5-1 16 CASSLDGTGVRYEQYF
TRBJ1-3 TRBV6-5 12 CASSLQGDTIYF
TRBJ2-7 TRBV4-3 15 CASSQDRSYFYEQYF
TRBJ1-1 TRBV19 14 CASSLGGTKYEAFF
TRBJ2-7 TRBV19 14 CASRGPGLVYEQYF
TRBJ2-5 TRBV18 16 CASSPGGGRAHETQYF
TRBJ2-3 TRBV18 16 CASSPLRDKLTDTQYF